The T cell receptor (beta chain) described here comes from a study of beta chain features in type 1 diabetes. Study as a whole: Sorted cells examined across all samples numbered 95 million to 120 million. Study results and limitations: When Type 1 diabetes patients were examined, their TCRB CDR3s proved moderately but significantly shorter in all four CD4+ subsets. cDNA sequencing could over-represent cells with high TCR expression. The naive, central memory and Treg TCRB repertoires of patients appeared to be more similar to one another than those of healthy donors.

Expressed TCRB transcripts were sequenced, since all the RNA that had been isolated was reverse transcribed. Repertoires were generated with immunoSEQ multiplex PCR, while TCRdb's copy carries only in-frame clones and drops some. The sample has 310,000 or so clones, roughly 9% seen once. CD45RO/CCR7/CD25/CD127/CD95/CD27 sorting isolated CD4+ naive, central memory, regulatory and stem cell-like memory cells. The CDR3 consists of 15 residues. V gave up 2 bases and J gave up 2 bases; unmatched junction bases: 4. Germline lookup yields CDR1 SGHTA and CDR2 FQGNSA. For this clone: The target antigen is unknown.

The gene calls are TRBV7-2 and TRBJ2-7, with 9 bases matching TRBD2. Sequenced: central memory CD4+ T cells from blood. The clonotype was recovered from a man aged 25 to 45 with type 1 diabetes. The CDR3, as DNA: TGTGCCAGCAGCTTATCGGCGGGGGGGACCTACGAGCAGTACTTC. Protein product: CASSLSAGGTYEQYF. The full variable domain, completed using reference TRBV7-2 and TRBJ2-7, is GAGVSQSPSNKVTEKGKDVELRCDPISGHTALYWYRQSLGQGLEFLIYFQGNSAPDKSGLPSDRFSAERTGGSVSTLTIQRTQQEDSAVYLCASSLSAGGTYEQYFGPGTRLTVT.